This T cell receptor beta chain was documented in a study of blood T cells in healthy people across ages. About the study: Template-switching capture recovered about one barcoded beta molecule per two T cells. Study-wide results and caveats: A roughly linear age-dependent decrease characterized TCR beta diversity per million T cells.

CDR3 length equals 17 residues. Trimming stripped 0 bases from V and 2 bases from J, with 18 bases between. The germline V gene has CDR1 SGDLS and CDR2 YYNGEE. Combining a sample-barcoded 5' primer with a J-beta primer mix, a second PCR ran for roughly 7 to 12 cycles. TCRdb ran MiXCR on the 5' RACE reads and lists one entry per CDR3 protein. The data hold about 1.4 million distinct CDR3 sequences, with approximately 59% observed a single time. This clonotype has just one count. What it binds is not known. This TCR derives from a man aged 18-30 years in good health. The source material was blood. The gene calls are TRBV9 and TRBJ2-7, with D hard to call. The CDR3 spells CASSVVSLVGNTYEQYF. CDR3 DNA sequence: TGTGCCAGCAGCGTAGTTTCCTTGGTAGGTAATACCTACGAGCAGTACTTC.